This TCR beta chain was identified during a study of shared clonotypes between healthy human individuals. Study-wide findings and caveats: Rarefaction exposed incomplete sorted-subset sequencing despite large depth.

The V and J ends lost 2 bases and 5 bases respectively, with 10 bases between them. This CDR3 contains 14 residues. Germline CDR1 and CDR2: SNHLY and FYNNEI. Of note for this clone: The target antigen is unknown.

The test was conducted at deep level. The protocol was immunoSEQ multiplex PCR, while the TCRdb copy is restricted to in-frame clones and leaves out a portion. The data show 850,000 to 1,200,000 clones, about three quarters seen once. Adult donors, all healthy and HIV-negative, had no recent acute infections or vaccinations. The donors, all of them Caucasian adults, lived in Nashville, Tennessee. The specimen sequenced was memory CD4+ T cells sorted from blood. Stated subset: CD45RA-negative fraction. The chain recombines TRBV2 with TRBJ1-5, with D possibly matching TRBD1 (6 bases). This clonotype originated in a man between 18 and 29 years old in good health. CDR3 in DNA: TGTGCCAGCAGTGAATGGGGGCGGGATCAGCCCCAGCATTTT. Protein: CASSEWGRDQPQHF. Variable domain in full (rest from reference TRBV2 and TRBJ1-5): EPEVTQTPSHQVTQMGQEVILRCVPISNHLYFYWYRQILGQKVEFLVSFYNNEISEKSEIFDDQFSVERPDGSNFTLKIRSTKLEDSAMYFCASSEWGRDQPQHFGDGTRLSIL.